The 5 T cell receptor beta chains in this list originate from one sample, sequenced in a study of patients and donors after allogeneic stem cell transplantation. Each CDR3 protein is one row after TCRdb ran MiXCR on the RT-PCR reads. Among 920,000 or so distinct CDR3 sequences listed, 18% were seen once. The sequenced sample consisted of blood, either unsorted or a sorted T cell fraction (not recorded which). The receptors here all came from a human donor who was either an allogeneic HSCT recipient or a stem cell or donor lymphocyte infusion donor (not recorded which). It is not recorded whose cells these are; they may come from a transplant donor.

The V gene is TRBV25-1, the J gene TRBJ1-2, with 7 bases that match TRBD1. The CDR3 runs to 17 residues. V lost 6 bases, J lost 5 bases, and 18 bases stayed unmatched. CDR1 is MGHDK and CDR2 is SYGVNS in the germline V gene. Here the CDR3 reads CASSRDRSPGFDYGYTF. CDR3 DNA sequence: TGTGCCAGCAGCCGGGACAGAAGCCCCGGTTTTGATTATGGCTACACCTTC.

The chain joins TRBV10-3 to TRBJ2-7; 9 bases agree with TRBD2. V shed 1 base, J shed 3 bases, and the junction held 4 bases outside the gene matches. Germline values: CDR1 ENHRY, CDR2 SYGVKD. The CDR3 covers 15 residues. CDR3 nucleotides: TGTGCCATCAGTGAGTTCGGTAGCGGGAGCTACGAGCAGTACTTC. This translates into CAISEFGSGSYEQYF.

Comment on this clonotype: A much larger clone differs from this one at a single base, so this may be a read error. A read error is likely, as this CDR3 ends without the conserved phenylalanine or tryptophan. The chain has TRBV6-4 and TRBJ2-3, with D perhaps assigned TRBD1 or TRBD2 (6 bases each). Germline V CDR1 and CDR2: MRHNA, SNTAGT. There are 15 residues in the CDR3. The ends were cut back, 0 bases at V and 4 bases at J, with 11 bases in the middle. The CDR3 here is CASSDSPGGPDTQYY. In DNA, the CDR3 is TGTGCCAGCAGTGACTCCCCTGGGGGGCCAGATACGCAGTATTAT.

This clonotype was counted only a few times. J is TRBJ1-1 and V is TRBV4-1; D gene uncertain. Germline-derived CDR1 and CDR2 are MGHRA and YSYEKL. Trimming pared 6 bases from V and 4 bases from J, leaving 12 bases between. CDR3 size: 13 residues. The CDR3 DNA reads TGCGCCAGCAGTAAAAGAACGCCCACTGAAGCTTTCTTT. This translates into CASSKRTPTEAFF.

The chain joins TRBV29-1 to TRBJ1-1; maybe TRBD1 (5 bases). Germline values: CDR1 SQVTM, CDR2 ANQGSEA. The length of the CDR3 is 12 residues. The V and J ends lost 6 bases and 4 bases respectively, with 12 bases between them. The CDR3 here is CSVALRVTEAFF. The DNA for the CDR3 is TGCAGCGTCGCTCTCAGGGTCACTGAAGCTTTCTTT.